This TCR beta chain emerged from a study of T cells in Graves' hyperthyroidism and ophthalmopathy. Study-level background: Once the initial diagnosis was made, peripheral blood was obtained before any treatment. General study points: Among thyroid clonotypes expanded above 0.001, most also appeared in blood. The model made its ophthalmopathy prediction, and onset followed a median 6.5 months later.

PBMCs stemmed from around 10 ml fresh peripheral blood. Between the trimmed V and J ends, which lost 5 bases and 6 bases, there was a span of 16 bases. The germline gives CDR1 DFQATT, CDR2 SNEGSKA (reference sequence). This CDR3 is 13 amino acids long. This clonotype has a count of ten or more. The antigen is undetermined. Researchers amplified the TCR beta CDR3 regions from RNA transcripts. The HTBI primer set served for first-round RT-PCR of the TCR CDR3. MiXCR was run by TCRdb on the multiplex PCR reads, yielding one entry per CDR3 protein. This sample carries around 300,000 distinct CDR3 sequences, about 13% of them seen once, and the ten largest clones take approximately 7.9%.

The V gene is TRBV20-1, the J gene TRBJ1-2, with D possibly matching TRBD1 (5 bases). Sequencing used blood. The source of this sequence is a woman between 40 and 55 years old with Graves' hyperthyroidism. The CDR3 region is CSASGRHDHGYTF. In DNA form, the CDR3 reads TGCAGTGCTTCGGGACGGCACGATCATGGCTACACCTTC.